This T cell receptor (beta chain) was identified during a study of blood T cell repertoires in COVID-19. The CDR3 has 15 residues. The V and J ends lost 1 base and 5 bases, in that order; junction bases with no gene match: 2. Germline V gene data show CDR1 as SEHNR and CDR2 as FQNEAQ (reference sequence). Clones were sequenced by immunoSEQ multiplex PCR, and TCRdb holds only the in-frame ones, with some missing. This sample has roughly 260,000 clones, with 90% found just once. The rearrangement uses TRBV7-9 and TRBJ2-2, with TRBD1 matching 9 bases. Sequencing was done on a sample of peripheral blood. The clonotype comes from a middle-aged woman with acute or convalescent COVID-19. As DNA, the CDR3 is TGTGCCAGCAGCTTAGGGGACAGGGAAACCGGGGAGCTGTTTTTT. Its protein product is CASSLGDRETGELFF.